The text below deals with one T cell receptor (beta chain). The data were obtained in a study of OX40 agonist ivuxolimab in advanced cancers. This CDR3 comprises 16 residues. Germline values: CDR1 ENHRY, CDR2 SYGVKD. Between the trimmed V and J ends, which lost 0 bases and 4 bases, there was a span of 13 bases. The table came from immunoSEQ multiplex PCR; TCRdb's copy has only in-frame clones and leaves some out. The table shows some 60,000 clones, with roughly four fifths occurring only once. This TCR came from an adult with an advanced solid tumor such as melanoma, head and neck, liver or kidney cancer. Sequenced material: CD4+ or CD8+ T cells sorted from blood, taken in a trial of the OX40 agonist ivuxolimab. The rearrangement joins TRBV10-3 to TRBJ2-1; weak D call: TRBD2 (6 bases). The CDR3 sequence is CAISESGGSLYNEQFF. CDR3 DNA: TGTGCCATCAGTGAGTCTGGGGGGAGCCTATACAATGAGCAGTTCTTC.